The entry that follows covers one T cell receptor beta chain sequence. The entry originates in a study of blood T cell repertoires in COVID-19. Across the study: The origin of the acute and convalescent COVID-19 samples was the United States, Italy and Spain.

The protocol was immunoSEQ multiplex PCR, while the TCRdb copy is restricted to in-frame clones and leaves out a portion. The profile shows around 150,000 clones, approximately 83% of them singletons. Germline V gene lookup returns CDR1 KGHSH and CDR2 LQKENI. CDR3 length: 15 residues. Unmatched junction bases numbered 5, after V lost 1 base and J lost 5 bases. The chain uses TRBV18 and TRBJ2-7; 10 positions agree with TRBD1. The clonotype was recovered from a woman aged 55 to 70 who had recovered from COVID-19. Specimen: PBMCs or T cells enriched from blood (not recorded which). This CDR3 reads CASSPRSDRGHEQYF. CDR3 DNA: TGTGCCAGCTCACCACGGTCCGACAGGGGGCACGAGCAGTACTTC.